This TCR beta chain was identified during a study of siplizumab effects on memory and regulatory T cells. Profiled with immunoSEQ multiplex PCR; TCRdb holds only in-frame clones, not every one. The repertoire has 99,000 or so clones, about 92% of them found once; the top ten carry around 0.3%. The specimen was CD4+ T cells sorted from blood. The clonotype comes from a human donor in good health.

The chain's CDR3 is CASSLAIVAGPYEQYF. The CDR3 DNA follows: TGTGCCAGCAGCTTGGCCATAGTAGCGGGGCCCTACGAGCAGTACTTC. This chain uses TRBV5-8 with TRBJ2-7, with 8 bases lining up with TRBD2. Germline CDR1 is SGHTS and CDR2 is YDEGEE. CDR3 length equals 16 residues. V trimming: 0 bases; J trimming: 2 bases; junction bases outside the gene matches: 7.